Shown below are 3 T cell receptor beta chains from a single sample sequenced in a study of blood T cell repertoires in COVID-19. Profiled with immunoSEQ multiplex PCR; TCRdb holds only in-frame clones, not every one. The top ten hold around 9.6% of the sample, which has 100,000 or so clones, roughly 80% seen once. The specimen was peripheral blood. The receptors originated from a man in his 60s with active or convalescent COVID-19.

A single count supports this clone. The chain recombines TRBV28 with TRBJ2-3; TRBD2 matches at 13 bases. CDR1 and CDR2 (germline): MDHEN, SYDVKM. J gave up 0 bases and V 5 bases, and 5 bases lay outside the gene matches. The length of the CDR3 is 17 residues. CDR3 sequence reads: CASSLGTSGTSTDTQYF. CDR3 DNA: TGTGCCAGCAGTCTGGGGACTAGCGGGACTAGCACAGATACGCAGTATTTT.

At least ten counts were recorded for this clone. The V and J genes are TRBV18 and TRBJ1-1; D is possibly TRBD1 (6 bases). This CDR3 region has 13 residues. Germline V gives CDR1 KGHSH, CDR2 LQKENI. Trimming took off 6 bases at V and 9 bases at J, with 17 bases between the two ends. The CDR3 DNA sequence: TGTGCCAGCTCGCTACAGGGCGGTAGGCAAGCTTTCTTT. Protein product: CASSLQGGRQAFF. The variable domain in full, with the rest retrieved from reference TRBV18 and TRBJ1-1, is NAGVMQNPRHLVRRRGQEARLRCSPMKGHSHVYWYRQLPEEGLKFMVYLQKENIIDESGMPKERFSAEFPKEGPSILRIQQVVRGDSAAYFCASSLQGGRQAFFGQGTRLTVV.

This chain uses TRBV6-2 or TRBV6-3 with TRBJ2-2; D may be TRBD1 (6 bases). Deletions cut 1 base from V and 0 bases from J, with 9 bases between. This CDR3 is 16 amino acids long. The germline V gene has CDR1 MNHEY and CDR2 SVGEGT. This chain's CDR3 is CASSYYGGANTGELFF. The CDR3 region has the DNA TGTGCCAGCAGTTACTATGGGGGCGCGAACACCGGGGAGCTGTTTTTT.